The 11 T cell receptor beta chains listed next were all sequenced from one sample in a study of blood T cell repertoires in COVID-19. Method: immunoSEQ multiplex PCR; TCRdb's copy keeps in-frame clones and lacks some. The sample lists 200,000 or so clones, approximately 91% seen once, with 2.1% in the top ten. Sequencing used peripheral blood. The origin of the receptors is a man in his sixties or seventies with active or convalescent COVID-19.

The chain uses TRBV2 and TRBJ1-2; TRBD1 might be the D (6 bases). Germline loops: CDR1 SNHLY, CDR2 FYNNEI. Trimming removed 2 bases at V and 4 bases at J, with 8 bases between. There are 13 residues in the CDR3. The CDR3 DNA reads TGTGCCAGCAGTGAACAGGACAGCTATGGCTACACCTTC. Amino acid sequence: CASSEQDSYGYTF.

This chain joins TRBV6-5 and TRBJ1-1; no clear D gene. The CDR3 is made up of 13 amino acids. V dropped 6 bases and J dropped 8 bases, with 16 bases sitting between them. In germline, CDR1 is MNHEY, CDR2 SVGAGI. CDR3 loop: CASSPTAGMEAFF. In DNA form, the CDR3 reads TGTGCCAGCAGCCCGACCGCGGGAATGGAAGCTTTCTTT.

The V and J genes are TRBV27 and TRBJ2-4, with D tentatively TRBD1 (7 bases). The germline V gene has CDR1 MNHEY and CDR2 SMNVEV (reference sequence). The germline V and J ends were trimmed by 6 bases and 8 bases, with 17 bases remaining between them. The CDR3 spans 14 residues. The CDR3 loop reads CASSQDRWGDIQYF. For the CDR3, the DNA is TGTGCCAGCAGCCAGGACAGGTGGGGGGACATTCAGTACTTC.

The J gene is TRBJ1-2, the V gene TRBV28, with TRBD1 matching over 9 bases. The V gene end was trimmed by 0 bases and the J gene end by 8 bases; junction bases not matched to a gene: 4. The CDR3 spans 14 residues. The V gene's germline CDR1 is MDHEN and CDR2 SYDVKM. CDR3 protein: CASSLWVDRGGYTF. Written as DNA, the CDR3 is TGTGCCAGCAGTTTATGGGTGGACAGGGGCGGCTACACCTTC.

The J gene is TRBJ1-2, the V gene TRBV29-1; D is ambiguous. Trimming removed 7 bases from V and 0 bases from J, with 15 bases in between. Germline V gene sequence: CDR1 SQVTM, CDR2 ANQGSEA. The CDR3 has 14 residues. CDR3 coding DNA: TGCAGCGCCCTGGAAGAGGGTTCTAACTATGGCTACACCTTC. Its protein product is CSALEEGSNYGYTF. The full variable domain, completed using reference TRBV29-1 and TRBJ1-2, is SAVISQKPSRDICQRGTSLTIQCQVDSQVTMMFWYRQQPGQSLTLIATANQGSEATYESGFVIDKFPISRPNLTFSTLTVSNMSPEDSSIYLCSALEEGSNYGYTFGSGTRLTVV.

The V and J genes are TRBV6-2 or TRBV6-3 and TRBJ2-5; perhaps TRBD2 as D (7 bases). The V end was cut by 1 base, the J end by 5 bases, with 11 bases between. CDR1 and CDR2 from the germline V gene are MNHEY and SVGEGT. The CDR3 contains 14 residues. The DNA of the CDR3 is TGTGCCAGCAGTTACTGGGGGGGCCGGGAGACCCAGTACTTC. Translating it yields CASSYWGGRETQYF.

The rearrangement uses TRBV6-1 and TRBJ2-5; perhaps TRBD2 as D (6 bases). This CDR3 has 13 amino acids. Germline V gene data show CDR1 as MNHNS and CDR2 as SASEGT. V dropped 1 base and J dropped 5 bases, with 8 bases sitting between them. The CDR3 DNA sequence: TGTGCCAGCAGTGAAGGCCGGGGGGAGACCCAGTACTTC. Translation: CASSEGRGETQYF.

This clone was counted a single time. The V gene is TRBV19, the J gene TRBJ1-1; perhaps TRBD1 as D (5 bases). CDR1 LNHDA and CDR2 SQIVND come from the germline V gene (reference sequence). The CDR3 length is 17 residues. The germline V and J ends were trimmed by 8 bases and 2 bases, with 24 bases remaining between them. CDR3: CASQRRGLPGVNTEAFF. Written as DNA, the CDR3 is TGTGCCAGTCAACGACGGGGCCTCCCGGGGGTTAACACTGAAGCTTTCTTT.

The J gene is TRBJ2-7, the V gene TRBV6-2 or TRBV6-3, with 7 nucleotides matching TRBD1. Germline assignment: CDR1 MNHEY and CDR2 SVGEGT. The trim removed 2 bases at V and 5 bases at J, leaving 9 bases unmatched. The CDR3 is made up of 15 amino acids. In DNA, the CDR3 is TGTGCCAGCAGTTACCTTGGACAGGATCCACACGAGCAGTACTTC. Protein product: CASSYLGQDPHEQYF.

This clone has just one count. The V gene is TRBV5-1, the J gene TRBJ2-3, with 12 bases lining up with TRBD2. Germline CDR1 is SGHRS and CDR2 is YFSETQ. CDR3 length: 17 residues. J was trimmed by 3 bases and V by 4 bases; bases with no gene match: 9. DNA for the CDR3: TGCGCCAGCAGCACAAAACTAGCGGGGGGCCCAACAGATACGCAGTATTTT. This gives the protein CASSTKLAGGPTDTQYF.

The genes are TRBV5-4 and TRBJ2-1, with 8 positions matching TRBD2. The CDR3 covers 17 residues. V shed 0 bases, J shed 4 bases, and the junction held 9 bases outside the gene matches. Per the germline V gene, CDR1 is SGHNT and CDR2 is YYREEE (reference sequence). CDR3 loop: CASSLAALAGGYNEQFF. The DNA of the CDR3 is TGTGCCAGCAGCTTGGCGGCTTTGGCGGGAGGTTACAATGAGCAGTTCTTC.